Reported below is one T cell receptor (beta chain). The antigen remains unidentified. The CDR3 has 16 residues. J gave up 6 bases and V 6 bases, and 13 bases lay outside the gene matches. CDR1 and CDR2 (germline): SGHVS, FNYEAQ. TCRdb re-called the 5' RACE reads with MiXCR, one entry per CDR3 protein. The data show about 240,000 distinct CDR3 sequences, approximately 8% seen once. The sample is drawn from a study of identical twins. General observations from the study: Clonotypes of the beta chain that were abundant in cord blood carried fewer insertions (memory repertoires showed none).

Every sampled donor was Caucasian and healthy. The same specimen was also included in a second study, on yellow fever vaccine responses in identical twins.

Sequenced material: CD8+ T cells sorted from blood. The chain has TRBV7-6 and TRBJ2-3; 9 bases map to TRBD2. This TCR came from a woman in her late teens or twenties in good health. CDR3 region: CASSPGTSIPADTQYF. The CDR3 DNA follows: TGTGCCAGCAGTCCCGGGACTAGCATCCCCGCGGATACGCAGTATTTT.